This is a list of T cell receptor beta chains from one sample in a study of Ad26.COV2.S vaccination and SARS-CoV-2 variants. Only in-frame clones appear in the TCRdb table, and some are missing; sequencing was by immunoSEQ multiplex PCR. Of about 460,000 clones listed, about 89% are singletons. This specimen consisted of peripheral blood, obtained in a trial of Ad26.COV2.S vaccine versus placebo. All receptors derive from a person aged 18 to 65 who received the Ad26.COV2.S COVID-19 vaccine or a placebo. Both conserved end residues are part of each CDR3. A D gene is named only where the DNA matches it firmly.

V gene	J gene	D gene	CDR3 DNA	CDR3 protein
TRBV11-2	TRBJ2-1	.	TGTGCCAGCAGCTTAGATCCAAAGACCAAGAATGAGCAGTTCTTC	CASSLDPKTKNEQFF
TRBV5-4	TRBJ2-5	.	TGTGCCAGCAGTGGGGGGGAGACCCAGTACTTC	CASSGGETQYF
TRBV7-8	TRBJ1-1	.	TGTGCCAGCAGCTTAGGACAGCAGGTTATGAACACTGAAGCTTTCTTT	CASSLGQQVMNTEAFF
TRBV6-5	TRBJ2-7	.	TGTGCCAGCAGGATGGACATATTCTACGAGCAGTACTTC	CASRMDIFYEQYF
TRBV19	TRBJ1-2	TRBD1	TGTGCCAGTAAGACAGGGGAACCAAGCGATGGCTACACCTTC	CASKTGEPSDGYTF
TRBV5-6	TRBJ2-3	.	TGTGCCAGCAGCTTGGTTGACGATAGCACAGATACGCAGTATTTT	CASSLVDDSTDTQYF
TRBV27	TRBJ2-1	TRBD1	TGTGCCAGCAGTCCGGGACAGTACAATGAGCAGTTCTTC	CASSPGQYNEQFF
TRBV7-8	TRBJ2-7	TRBD1	TGTGCCAGCAGCCCCTGGGACAGACCCTACGAGCAGTACTTC	CASSPWDRPYEQYF
TRBV5-1	TRBJ2-1	TRBD2	TGCGCCAGCAGCTTGACCTTGGTACGGCGGGGGTCGGGCGTCAATGAGCAGTTCTTC	CASSLTLVRRGSGVNEQFF
TRBV7-3	TRBJ2-6	TRBD1	TGTGCCAGCAGCTTAAGAGGACAGGGGGCGACGGGGGCCAACGTCCTGACTTTC	CASSLRGQGATGANVLTF
TRBV10-3	TRBJ1-2	.	TGTGCCATCAGGGGAGACAGTAACTATGGCTACACCTTC	CAIRGDSNYGYTF
TRBV28	TRBJ2-1	.	TGTGCCAGCCAGCTTGAAGGGGGCAATGAGCAGTTCTTC	CASQLEGGNEQFF
TRBV11-2	TRBJ2-5	.	TGTGCCAGCAGTCTAGATCGGGTTGTACGGATCGGGTCCCAGTACTTC	CASSLDRVVRIGSQYF
TRBV19	TRBJ1-4	.	TGTGCCAGTAGTTTCAGGGGAATTAATGAAAAACTGTTTTTT	CASSFRGINEKLFF
TRBV19	TRBJ2-7	.	TGTGCCAGTAGTATACAGGGGCTCGACGAGCAGTACTTC	CASSIQGLDEQYF
TRBV28	TRBJ1-2	.	TGTGCCAGCAGTTTATTGGGCCCCGACTATGGCTACACCTTC	CASSLLGPDYGYTF
TRBV5-8	TRBJ1-5	TRBD1	TGTGCCAGCAGACAGACCGGGACAGGCAATCAGCCCCAGCATTTT	CASRQTGTGNQPQHF
TRBV28	TRBJ1-6	TRBD1	TGTGCCAGCAGTTTACCGACAGGGGGCGGTTCACCCCTCCACTTT	CASSLPTGGGSPLHF